These T cell receptor beta chains were read from a single sample in a study of cytomegalovirus exposure and HLA in healthy donors. TCRdb's table, derived via immunoSEQ multiplex PCR, lists solely in-frame clones and lacks some. The sample contains roughly 100,000 clones, around 79% of which appear only once. Material for sequencing was PBMCs. The receptors were sampled from a man aged 45-60 years in good health and CMV-seropositive. Both conserved end residues are part of each CDR3. D genes are given only for firm matches. The size entry is marked missing in some rows and otherwise reads once, few, many or a size class.

>TRBV19|NA|NA|TRBJ2-2
CASSIALVGTGELFF
TGTGCCAGTAGTATTGCTCTTGTCGGCACCGGGGAGCTGTTTTTT
>TRBV2|NA|NA|TRBJ2-3
CASSGDSTDTQYF
TGTGCCAGCAGTGGTGACTCGACAGATACGCAGTATTTT
>TRBV5-1|NA|NA|TRBJ1-4
CTSSLGTGEKLFF
TGCACCAGCAGCTTGGGGACTGGTGAAAAACTGTTTTTT
>TRBV2|NA|NA|TRBJ1-1
CASSLRQARTEAFF
TGTGCCAGCAGTCTTCGACAGGCTCGTACTGAAGCTTTCTTT
>TRBV7-6|NA|NA|TRBJ2-5
CASSLVGGGVETQYF
TGTGCCAGCAGCTTAGTAGGAGGGGGCGTAGAGACCCAGTACTTC
>TRBV5-1|NA|TRBD2|TRBJ2-7
CASSQGLAGVSEQYF
TGCGCCAGCAGCCAGGGACTAGCGGGAGTATCCGAGCAGTACTTC
>TRBV19|NA|NA|TRBJ1-2
CASSGAGVSHGYTF
TGTGCCAGTAGTGGCGCAGGGGTCTCCCATGGCTACACCTTC
>TRBV6-6|NA|NA|TRBJ1-1
CASSRPGSNTEAFF
TGTGCCAGCAGCCGTCCCGGGAGCAACACTGAAGCTTTCTTT
>TRBV21-1|NA|NA|TRBJ1-2
CASSKGIRDSYGYTF
TGTGCCAGCAGCAAAGGAATTAGGGACAGCTATGGCTACACCTTC
>TRBV7-3|NA|TRBD1|TRBJ2-2
CASSLMETGVTGELFF
TGTGCCAGCAGCTTAATGGAGACAGGGGTCACCGGGGAGCTGTTTTTT
>TRBV5-1|NA|NA|TRBJ2-7
CASSFMGGAHSYEQYF
TGCGCCAGCAGCTTTATGGGCGGGGCACATTCCTACGAGCAGTACTTC
>TRBV5-4|NA|TRBD1|TRBJ2-1
CASSPGQDPYNEQFF
TGTGCCAGCAGCCCTGGACAGGACCCCTACAATGAGCAGTTCTTC
>TRBV19|once|TRBD2|TRBJ2-7
CASTPRPSGREMWYEQYF
TGTGCCAGTACCCCGCGACCTAGCGGGAGGGAAATGTGGTACGAGCAGTACTTC
>TRBV15|NA|TRBD2|TRBJ2-5
CATSRDPSGRPETQYF
TGTGCCACCAGCAGAGATCCGAGCGGGAGGCCTGAGACCCAGTACTTC
>TRBV7-8|NA|TRBD2|TRBJ2-1
CASSPRTTSGRDNEQFF
TGTGCCAGCAGCCCCAGAACGACTAGCGGGAGGGATAATGAGCAGTTCTTC
>TRBV5-4|NA|NA|TRBJ1-3
CASSLNQNSGNTIYF
TGTGCCAGCAGCTTGAACCAGAATTCTGGAAACACCATATATTTT
>TRBV27|NA|NA|TRBJ2-7
CASSAFGLSSYEQYF
TGTGCCAGCAGTGCTTTCGGACTCAGCTCCTACGAGCAGTACTTC
>TRBV4-1|few|NA|TRBJ1-2
CASSQDGGNNYGYTF
TGCGCCAGCAGCCAAGACGGGGGGAACAACTATGGCTACACCTTC
>TRBV28|NA|TRBD1|TRBJ1-2
CASSLWGTAINYGYTF
TGTGCCAGCAGTTTATGGGGGACAGCAATTAACTATGGCTACACCTTC
>TRBV11-3|few|TRBD2|TRBJ2-1
CASSLSTSQNEQFF
TGTGCCAGCAGCCTGTCGACTAGCCAGAATGAGCAGTTCTTC
>TRBV15|NA|NA|TRBJ2-6
CATSSRGSGANVLTF
TGTGCCACCAGCTCTCGGGGTTCAGGGGCCAACGTCCTGACTTTC
>TRBV6-6|few|NA|TRBJ2-3
CASSYTRGTDTQYF
TGTGCCAGCAGTTACACCCGAGGCACAGATACGCAGTATTTT
>TRBV7-6|NA|TRBD1|TRBJ2-2
CASSVTTGFPGELFF
TGTGCCAGCAGCGTCACGACAGGGTTCCCCGGGGAGCTGTTTTTT
>TRBV19|NA|TRBD2|TRBJ2-1
CASSRGLAGVYEQFF
TGTGCCAGTAGTCGAGGACTAGCGGGAGTCTATGAGCAGTTCTTC
>TRBV6-1|NA|NA|TRBJ2-3
CASSETLGDTQYF
TGTGCCAGCAGTGAAACCCTCGGGGATACGCAGTATTTT
>TRBV30|NA|NA|TRBJ1-3
CAWENGADTIYF
TGTGCCTGGGAGAATGGGGCTGACACCATATATTTT
>TRBV6-1|few|TRBD1|TRBJ2-1
CASTAGTGDEQFF
TGTGCCAGCACCGCCGGGACAGGGGATGAGCAGTTCTTC
>TRBV5-4|few|TRBD2|TRBJ2-3
CASSRTGTSGLDTQYF
TGTGCCAGCAGCCGAACCGGGACTAGCGGGTTGGATACGCAGTATTTT
>TRBV27|NA|NA|TRBJ1-5
CASSGGGRNQPQHF
TGTGCCAGCAGTGGGGGGGGCCGGAATCAGCCCCAGCATTTT
>TRBV27|NA|NA|TRBJ2-3
CASSFGTTDTQYF
TGTGCCAGCAGTTTTGGGACAACGGATACGCAGTATTTT
>TRBV7-9|NA|TRBD1|TRBJ1-2
CASSLTGGYGYTF
TGTGCCAGCAGCTTAACAGGGGGCTATGGCTACACCTTC
>TRBV2|NA|NA|TRBJ1-6
CASSRGSSYNSPLHF
TGTGCCAGCAGTCGAGGGAGCTCCTATAATTCACCCCTCCACTTT
>TRBV5-1|NA|TRBD1|TRBJ1-2
CASSIIPGQGQGYGYTF
TGCGCCAGCAGCATCATACCGGGACAGGGGCAAGGGTATGGCTACACCTTC
>TRBV4-3|NA|TRBD2|TRBJ2-4
CASSQGGGLAAMLAKNIQYF
TGCGCCAGCAGCCAAGGAGGAGGACTAGCGGCCATGCTAGCCAAAAACATTCAGTACTTC
>TRBV2|NA|NA|TRBJ1-1
CASSPTGTTEAFF
TGTGCCAGCAGCCCTACAGGGACCACTGAAGCTTTCTTT
>TRBV10-1|NA|TRBD2|TRBJ2-7
CASSEWGGSGRGEQYF
TGCGCCAGCAGTGAGTGGGGTGGTAGCGGGAGAGGCGAGCAGTACTTC
>TRBV30|NA|TRBD1|TRBJ1-4
CAWRQGNEKLFF
TGTGCCTGGCGACAGGGAAATGAAAAACTGTTTTTT